This is a list of T cell receptor beta chains from one sample in a study of vaccination effects on CD4 cells after COVID-19. The method was immunoSEQ multiplex PCR; TCRdb's version includes in-frame clones alone and lacks a portion of them. The sample yields tens of thousands of clones, around 73% seen once. Their cognate antigens are unknown. Sequenced material: CD4+ T cells from PBMCs cultured without peptide, taken after COVID-19 vaccination. The origin of the receptors is a human donor who received a COVID-19 vaccine. The CDR3 runs from the conserved cysteine through the conserved F or W. The order of the fields is clone size, CDR3 length, V gene, J gene, D gene, CDR3 protein, CDR3 DNA. The D gene is left open where the match is weak. A row's size may be missing; if present it is once, few, many or a size class.

size: once; length: 16; V: TRBV24-1; J: TRBJ2-3; D: TRBD2; CDR3: CATSGLTSGPMDTQYF; DNA: TGTGCCACCAGTGGCTTAACTAGCGGGCCCATGGATACGCAGTATTTT
size: NA; length: 16; V: TRBV7-8; J: TRBJ2-1; D: TRBD1; CDR3: CASSPNRDRTYNEQFF; DNA: TGTGCCAGCAGCCCAAACCGGGACAGGACCTACAATGAGCAGTTCTTC
size: NA; length: 14; V: TRBV24-1; J: TRBJ2-5; D: TRBD1; CDR3: CATSDNRGRETQYF; DNA: TGTGCCACCAGTGATAACAGGGGCCGGGAGACCCAGTACTTC
size: few; length: 13; V: TRBV5-4; J: TRBJ1-2; D: TRBD1; CDR3: CASGLGQSYGYTF; DNA: TGTGCCAGTGGCCTGGGACAGAGCTATGGCTACACCTTC
size: NA; length: 13; V: TRBV2; J: TRBJ2-3; D: NA; CDR3: CASSEAYTDTQYF; DNA: TGTGCCAGCAGTGAAGCTTACACAGATACGCAGTATTTT
size: NA; length: 16; V: TRBV15; J: TRBJ1-4; D: NA; CDR3: CATSRESRATNEKLFF; DNA: TGTGCCACCAGCAGGGAGAGTCGGGCAACTAATGAAAAACTGTTTTTT
size: NA; length: 16; V: TRBV19; J: TRBJ1-1; D: NA; CDR3: CASSIGFGRANTEAFF; DNA: TGTGCCAGTAGTATAGGATTCGGCAGGGCGAACACTGAAGCTTTCTTT
size: NA; length: 17; V: TRBV7-2; J: TRBJ2-1; D: NA; CDR3: CASSLVFFQGGYNEQFF; DNA: TGTGCCAGCAGCTTAGTATTCTTTCAGGGGGGGTACAATGAGCAGTTCTTC
size: few; length: 15; V: TRBV28; J: TRBJ2-1; D: TRBD1; CDR3: CASSGTGGSYNEQFF; DNA: TGTGCCAGCAGCGGGACAGGGGGCTCCTACAATGAGCAGTTCTTC
size: NA; length: 16; V: TRBV7-2; J: TRBJ1-6; D: NA; CDR3: CASSQDASGNSSPLHF; DNA: TGTGCCAGCAGCCAAGACGCGAGCGGGAACAGTTCACCCCTCCACTTT
size: NA; length: 14; V: TRBV9; J: TRBJ2-4; D: NA; CDR3: CASSVTGENAIQYF; DNA: TGTGCCAGCAGCGTCACAGGTGAGAACGCCATTCAGTACTTC
size: NA; length: 14; V: TRBV28; J: TRBJ1-2; D: TRBD1; CDR3: CASSFSRQGYGYTF; DNA: TGTGCCAGCAGTTTTTCGCGACAGGGGTATGGCTACACCTTC
size: NA; length: 14; V: TRBV28; J: TRBJ2-4; D: NA; CDR3: CASSLGSAKNIQYF; DNA: TGTGCCAGCAGTTTGGGGTCGGCCAAAAACATTCAGTACTTC
size: NA; length: 15; V: TRBV5-1; J: TRBJ1-4; D: TRBD1; CDR3: CASSSRQGSYEKLFF; DNA: TGCGCCAGCAGCTCCCGACAGGGTAGTTATGAAAAACTGTTTTTT
size: few; length: 14; V: TRBV28; J: TRBJ1-2; D: TRBD1; CDR3: CASSQTGLHYGYTF; DNA: TGTGCCAGCAGTCAGACAGGGTTACACTATGGCTACACCTTC